Described below is a single T cell receptor (beta chain) sequence and its context. Its antigen is not identified. This sample is drawn from a study of OX40 agonist ivuxolimab in advanced cancers. Study summary: Cohort: roughly 80% men, mean age about 60, aged roughly 20 to 79. Three patients got partial responses; one had hepatocellular carcinoma and two had cutaneous melanoma.

The study, taken as a whole, reports: Within 6 weeks, CD4+ and CD8+ blood T cells expanded clonally at 0.1 to 3.0 mg/kg.

This CDR3 spans 15 amino acids. V lost 2 bases, J lost 0 bases, and 10 bases lay in between. Germline CDR1 is MNHNY and CDR2 is SVGAGI (reference sequence). If patients had autoimmune disease history or systemic immunosuppression, they were excluded. The data were produced by immunoSEQ multiplex PCR, yet TCRdb's version contains in-frame clones alone and is incomplete. The sample has fewer than 100,000 clones; around 90% are singletons. Sequencing was performed on CD4+ or CD8+ T cells sorted from blood, taken in a trial of the OX40 agonist ivuxolimab. This TCR derives from an adult with an advanced solid tumor such as melanoma, head and neck, liver or kidney cancer. This chain joins TRBV6-6 and TRBJ1-2, with D possibly TRBD1 on 6 matching bases. DNA of the CDR3: TGTGCCAGCAGTTACGGGGGCTTAGCTAACTATGGCTACACCTTC. This encodes CASSYGGLANYGYTF.